These T cell receptor beta chains were read from a single sample in a study of vaccination and CD4 T cells after COVID-19. TCRdb reprocessed the PCR reads via MiXCR and lists one record per CDR3 protein. The sample has just over 20,000 distinct CDR3 sequences, around two fifths seen once. Which antigens these TCRs recognize remains unknown. Material: CD4+ T cells from blood, cultured in vitro, obtained after SARS-CoV-2 vaccination. The receptors derive from a human donor who had recovered from COVID-19. The CDR3 runs from the conserved cysteine through the conserved F or W. A D gene is named only where the DNA matches it firmly. Where a row states a size, it is once, few, many or the class of an expanded clone; other rows omit it.

TRBV14	TRBJ1-2	-	15	TRBD1	CASSQQTGGVQGYTF	TGTGCCAGCAGCCAACAAACAGGGGGCGTTCAGGGCTACACCTTC
TRBV20-1	TRBJ1-2	few	12	TRBD1	CSAPVTGGGYTF	TGCAGTGCCCCAGTGACAGGGGGCGGCTACACCTTC
TRBV6-1	TRBJ2-3	-	15	-	CASSPFIGWPDTQYF	TGTGCCAGCAGTCCCTTTATTGGTTGGCCAGATACGCAGTATTTT
TRBV7-2	TRBJ2-3	-	17	TRBD2	CASSHNIAGGPGDTQYF	TGTGCCAGCAGCCACAACATAGCGGGAGGGCCGGGGGATACGCAGTATTTT
TRBV29-1	TRBJ2-7	-	12	-	CSVVRSSYEQYF	TGCAGCGTTGTGCGAAGCTCCTACGAGCAGTACTTC
TRBV6-2/TRBV6-3	TRBJ1-6	-	15	-	CASSRGQLRESPLHF	TGTGCCAGCAGCAGGGGACAACTCCGGGAATCACCCCTCCACTTT
TRBV24-1	TRBJ2-3	few	15	-	CATSESGGGPDTQYF	TGTGCCACCAGTGAATCAGGGGGGGGCCCAGATACGCAGTATTTT
TRBV7-2	TRBJ1-1	medium-sized	17	-	CASSLLPAGAPSSEAFF	TGTGCCAGCAGCTTACTTCCCGCAGGGGCCCCGAGCTCTGAAGCTTTCTTT
TRBV28	TRBJ2-5	few	14	-	CASSLAGLQETQYF	TGTGCCAGCAGTTTGGCGGGACTTCAAGAGACCCAGTACTTC
TRBV7-9	TRBJ1-2	-	15	-	CASSLDPGITYGYTF	TGTGCCAGCAGTCTGGACCCGGGCATTACCTATGGCTACACCTTC
TRBV20-1	TRBJ2-1	few	13	-	CSATEDNSYEQFF	TGCAGTGCTACGGAGGATAATTCGTATGAGCAGTTCTTC
TRBV2	TRBJ2-5	-	15	TRBD2	CASTSGGEFKETQYF	TGTGCCAGCACCAGCGGGGGTGAATTCAAGGAGACCCAGTACTTC
TRBV6-1	TRBJ1-1	few	15	-	CASSQTGLRGTEAFF	TGTGCCAGCAGTCAAACGGGCCTCCGGGGCACTGAAGCTTTCTTT
TRBV5-4	TRBJ1-1	few	15	TRBD1	CASSPDLGQGVGAFF	TGTGCCAGCAGCCCGGACCTCGGGCAGGGGGTAGGGGCTTTCTTT
TRBV6-1	TRBJ1-1	-	15	-	CASNERLTGGPEAFF	TGTGCCAGCAACGAACGTCTTACGGGGGGGCCTGAAGCTTTCTTT
TRBV24-1	TRBJ2-1	-	14	-	CATSEQSPVGEQFF	TGTGCCACCAGTGAACAGTCCCCGGTCGGTGAGCAGTTCTTC